A selection of T cell receptor beta chains follows, all from one sample in a study of shared clonotypes between healthy human individuals. Profiling relied on immunoSEQ multiplex PCR, and the TCRdb table lists in-frame clones only, not all of them. The table records millions of clones, approximately 93% of them present only once. The sample consisted of naive CD4+ T cells from PBMCs. Receptors originate from a man aged 18 to 29 in good health. Some clones in this sample may be carry-over from other donors' samples. CDR3s include the opening cysteine and the closing phenylalanine or tryptophan. D genes are given only for firm matches.

V gene	J gene	D gene	CDR3 DNA	CDR3 protein
TRBV29-1	TRBJ1-5	-	TGCAGCGTTGCTGGGGCGGGCAATCAGCCCCAGCATTTT	CSVAGAGNQPQHF
TRBV11-2	TRBJ2-7	TRBD2	TGTGCCAGCAGCTTTTCAGCGGGACTCTCCTACGAGCAGTACTTC	CASSFSAGLSYEQYF
TRBV7-9	TRBJ1-3	-	TGTGCCAGCCGTCCCTCGCCAGACGTTGGAAACACCATATATTTT	CASRPSPDVGNTIYF
TRBV7-9	TRBJ2-4	-	TGTGCCAGCAGCTTATCTCTGGCCTTTGCCAAAAACATTCAGTACTTC	CASSLSLAFAKNIQYF
TRBV14	TRBJ2-7	-	TGTGCCAGCAGCCAAGCCGGGACACCCCCCGAGCAGTACTTC	CASSQAGTPPEQYF
TRBV6-1	TRBJ1-1	-	TGTGCCAGCAGACGGGATCTAGCCCGGGCTGAAGCTTTCTTT	CASRRDLARAEAFF
TRBV7-9	TRBJ2-6	TRBD1	TGTGCCAGCAGCGAACAGGGGGCATCTGGGGCCAACGTCCTGACTTTC	CASSEQGASGANVLTF
TRBV30	TRBJ2-7	-	TGTGCCTGGAGTGGACCGGGACTGGATCTCTACGAGCAGTACTTC	CAWSGPGLDLYEQYF
TRBV9	TRBJ1-3	TRBD1	TGTGCCAGCAGCGACAGGGGTTACTCTGGAAACACCATATATTTT	CASSDRGYSGNTIYF
TRBV10-3	TRBJ1-5	-	TGTGCCATCAGCCCTACGAGGAATAGCAATCAGCCCCAGCATTTT	CAISPTRNSNQPQHF
TRBV2	TRBJ2-3	-	TGTGCCAGCCGGCAGACACACATTACGCAGTATTTT	CASRQTHITQYF
TRBV15	TRBJ1-4	-	TGTGCCACCAGCAGAGATCTCGGGTCCTTTAATGAAAAACTGTTTTTT	CATSRDLGSFNEKLFF
TRBV28	TRBJ2-2	-	TGTGCCGCTCGAAGGGGGCAAAGGGGGGTCCGATTGTTGAACACCGGGGAGCTGTTTTTT	CAARRGQRGVRLLNTGELFF
TRBV9	TRBJ1-2	-	TGTGCCAGCAGCGTAGCTAACAGAAACTATGGCTACACCTTC	CASSVANRNYGYTF
TRBV7-8	TRBJ2-3	-	TGTGCCAGCAGCTTAGCGATCGGGACAGATACGCAGTATTTT	CASSLAIGTDTQYF
TRBV2	TRBJ2-7	TRBD2	TGTGCCAGTGGGGGGGAGGGTTACGAGCAGTACTTC	CASGGEGYEQYF
TRBV5-1	TRBJ1-4	TRBD1	TGCGCCAGCAGCGTAACCGGGACAGGGGGCGAAAAACTGTTTTTT	CASSVTGTGGEKLFF
TRBV11-2	TRBJ2-1	-	TGTGCCAGCAGCCCTAACCGTGATGAGCAGTTCTTC	CASSPNRDEQFF
TRBV5-1	TRBJ2-3	-	TGCGCCAGCAGCCTAACTACAGATACGCAGTATTTT	CASSLTTDTQYF
TRBV18	TRBJ1-4	-	TGTGCCAGCTCACCACTGGCGGAGCATAATGAAAAACTGTTTTTT	CASSPLAEHNEKLFF
TRBV5-1	TRBJ2-2	-	TGCGCCAGCAGCCAGAACACCGGGGAGCTGTTTTTT	CASSQNTGELFF
TRBV7-3	TRBJ2-3	TRBD2	TGTGCCAGCAGCTTAACGGGAGGGGTATCTAGCACAGATACGCAGTATTTT	CASSLTGGVSSTDTQYF
TRBV7-3	TRBJ2-7	-	TGTGCCAGCAGCCCCGGACTTGGGGCCTACGAGCAGTACTTC	CASSPGLGAYEQYF
TRBV6-6	TRBJ2-7	TRBD1	TGTGCCAGCAGTGACCCGGGACAGGGGAACGAGCAGTACTTC	CASSDPGQGNEQYF